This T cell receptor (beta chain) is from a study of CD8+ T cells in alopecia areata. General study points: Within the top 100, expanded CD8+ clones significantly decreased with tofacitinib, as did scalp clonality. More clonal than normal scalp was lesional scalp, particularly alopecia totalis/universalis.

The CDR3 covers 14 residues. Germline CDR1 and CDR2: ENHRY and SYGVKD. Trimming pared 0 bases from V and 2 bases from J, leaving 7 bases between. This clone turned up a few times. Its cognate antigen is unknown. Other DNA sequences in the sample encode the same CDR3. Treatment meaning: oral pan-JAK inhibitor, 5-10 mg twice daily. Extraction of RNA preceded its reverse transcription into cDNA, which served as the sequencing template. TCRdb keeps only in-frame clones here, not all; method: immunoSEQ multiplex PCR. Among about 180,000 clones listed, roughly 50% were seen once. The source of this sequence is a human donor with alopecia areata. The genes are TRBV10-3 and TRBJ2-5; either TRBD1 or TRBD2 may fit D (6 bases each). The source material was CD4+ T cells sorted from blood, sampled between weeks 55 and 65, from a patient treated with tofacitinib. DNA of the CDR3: TGTGCCATCAGTGAGTCAGGGGGGCAAGAGACCCAGTACTTC. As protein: CAISESGGQETQYF.